These T cell receptor beta chains were read from a single sample in a study of shared clonotypes between healthy human individuals. The protocol was immunoSEQ multiplex PCR, while the TCRdb copy is restricted to in-frame clones and leaves out a portion. The sample lists some 2,500,000 clones; 93% were seen once. The sequencing sample was made of naive CD4+ T cells from PBMCs. The receptors originated from a man aged 18 to 30 in good health. Some clones in this sample may be carry-over from other donors' samples. Each CDR3 is given with its conserved first and last residue. A D gene is named only where the DNA matches it firmly. Not every row has a clone size; where given, it reads once, few, many or a size class.

clone size,D gene,V gene,J gene,CDR3 DNA,CDR3 protein
.,.,TRBV6-1,TRBJ1-1,TGTGCCAGCAGTGAATGGAGGGGAGGCACTGAAGCTTTCTTT,CASSEWRGGTEAFF
.,.,TRBV10-3,TRBJ2-1,TGTGCCATCAGCAACAGCTACAATGAGCAGTTCTTC,CAISNSYNEQFF
.,.,TRBV19,TRBJ1-1,TGTGCCACCATTCGAGGGGGACGCGACACTGAAGCTTTCTTT,CATIRGGRDTEAFF
.,.,TRBV27,TRBJ1-1,TGTGCCAGCAGTTCCAAGAACAGGGCGGTGAACACTGAAGCTTTCTTT,CASSSKNRAVNTEAFF
.,TRBD2,TRBV5-1,TRBJ2-3,TGCGCCAGCGCCTCAGTAGCGGGAGGGCCGACAGATACGCAGTATTTT,CASASVAGGPTDTQYF
.,.,TRBV6-1,TRBJ2-5,TGTGCCTGCGCGGGAATGAAGCTTGGCCAAGAGACCCAGTACTTC,CACAGMKLGQETQYF
once,.,TRBV5-6,TRBJ2-6,TGTGCCAGCAGCGCCCCCAGCTCTGGGGCCAACGTCCTGACTTTC,CASSAPSSGANVLTF
once,.,TRBV7-6,TRBJ2-5,TGTGCCAGCAGCTTAGCGGGTAGGGAGACCCAGTACTTC,CASSLAGRETQYF
.,.,TRBV30,TRBJ2-2,TGTGCCTGGAGTGCGGGGAACACCGGGGAGCTGTTTTTT,CAWSAGNTGELFF
once,TRBD1,TRBV7-3,TRBJ2-2,TGTGCCAGCAGACCGACAGGGGGAGGGACCGGGGAGCTGTTTTTT,CASRPTGGGTGELFF